The T cell receptor (beta chain) described here comes from a study of cytomegalovirus exposure and HLA in healthy donors (dated by TCRdb to the late 2010s). Study-level background: An earlier analysis of about 530 of the donors reported around 280 Gb of sequence data and around 100 million unique TCR beta sequences obtained from roughly 180 million T cells. HLA typing covered class I and class II loci at four-digit resolution. The number of typed donors differed by locus: about 629-630 for A, B, C, DRB1 and DQB1; approximately 520 for DQA1; some 590 for DPA1; and 400 to 480 for DPB1. Roughly 300 gigabases of sequencing data and tens of millions of unique TCR sequences were included in an early release covering several hundred HLA-typed donors. A later analysis re-analyzed previously published TCR beta repertoires from 550 to 700 donors and added high-resolution HLA genotyping to study TCR occurrence patterns. All discovery cohort repertoires had been generated using a single sequencing platform. Of the 398 genotyped donors, roughly 80% were placed in the genetic ancestry cluster associated with self-reported Caucasian donors. On average, roughly 250,000 unique TCR beta nucleotide sequences were sequenced per donor among some 430 genotyped donors of the cohort, with 15% to 20% of those sequences being non-productive. An earlier analysis of approximately 580 of the donors used high-throughput TCR beta sequencing to judge whether each TCR beta V gene segment behaved as functional or pseudogenic. High-throughput TCR immunosequencing, statistical association of individual TCRs with disease status, and machine learning were combined to predict cytomegalovirus infection status. The study aimed to test whether cataloging public T cell receptors could reveal signatures of past pathogen exposure. The study used immunosequencing to profile the T cell repertoires of about 670 subjects and linked those repertoires to cytomegalovirus serostatus. Alongside the repertoire data, information on donor age, sex, ethnicity and CMV serostatus was compiled. In addition to the first cohort of 666 subjects, a separate validation cohort of about 120 different subjects was used. Roughly five DR-DQ haplotypes were handled as single units for association and clustering, since linkage in the cohort was strong. In a later genetic analysis, genome-wide SNP genotypes for about 55% of the 666 donors were used, and that subset was treated as a discovery cohort. Rather than drawing on any new phenotypic data, the later analysis identified candidate immune exposures from TCR beta sequences and the way those sequences occurred across donors.

Library preparation was by the immunoSEQ multiplex PCR assay. For the multiplex PCR, a mixture combining 60 forward primers for TCR Vbeta segments and 13 reverse primers for TCR Jbeta segments was used. Amplification of the CDR3 region of rearranged TCR beta genes was performed with a multiplex PCR assay on genomic DNA. The amplified TCR beta libraries were sequenced on the Illumina HiSeq System as 87-base-pair reads. The authors' analysis ran thus. In a later analysis, some 80 million unique TCR beta chains were counted across the roughly 610 repertoires, and roughly 11 million of these chains were shared by at least two donors. A nearest-neighbor algorithm error-corrected the raw reads and collapsed the reads into unique sequences, merging closely related sequences to remove PCR and sequencing errors. CDR3 sequences were aligned to IMGT reference sequences to assign V, D and J gene segments. Each retained sequence needed at least a six-nucleotide match to both a V gene segment and a J gene segment. A rearrangement was called productive if the CDR3 had no stop codons and remained in frame with V and J, and every other rearrangement was called non-productive. Following IMGT convention, CDR3 was defined as the stretch from the second conserved V-encoded cysteine up to the conserved J-encoded phenylalanine. The earlier analysis of approximately 590 of the donors excluded any sequence lacking an unambiguous match to a single V gene segment. In an earlier analysis of a few hundred of the donors, V segments were called functional above 56.7% productive rearrangements and were called segregating when the between-donor standard deviation exceeded 5%. A statistical classification framework was built for diagnosing cytomegalovirus status from the catalog of TCR beta chain sequences. V and J gene assignment, in a later analysis, came from comparing TCR nucleotide sequences with IMGT/GENE-DB human TR gene sequences. Using the TCRdist pipeline, a later analysis assigned CDR3 sequences along with most-parsimonious VDJ recombination scenarios. A later analysis defined each TCR beta chain by its CDR3 amino acid sequence plus V-gene family, and excluded reads lacking a unique V-gene family. A later analysis removed several hundred highly shared, low-generation-probability nucleotide sequences to deal with suspected cross-contamination and a sequencing artifact. A later analysis calculated a clonal expansion index for each public chain from normalized within-repertoire ranks of inferred template counts. Generation probabilities in a later analysis came from a VDJ recombination model fitted to out-of-frame rearrangements, and those results were checked against IGoR. Hypergeometric tests were used in a later analysis to score TCR-TCR, TCR-HLA and TCR-CMV co-occurrence, with a repertoire-size bias correction applied to the TCR pairs. In a later analysis, false discovery rates were estimated by permuting HLA or CMV assignments 20 times. In a later analysis, co-occurring TCRs were grouped using DBSCAN, with TCRdist sequence similarity added in when clustering inside HLA-allele-positive subsets. Repertoires with fewer than 30,000 or more than 120,000 public chains were left out of co-occurrence clustering, as were five repertoires with anomalous nucleotide sharing. TCRdb obtained this table from immuneACCESS and retained in-frame rearrangements with V and J assigned. These tables miss some clones; where compared with another copy, unresolved V genes account for less than half of the shortfall, and the remainder is unexplained. The DNA gave D and trimming, while V, J and clone size come from that table. Recorded for this sample are approximately 140,000 clones; about three quarters of them occurred a single time. In total, the top ten clones hold about 2.6% of the sample.

Paper-wide results and their limitations: A further reported finding was that TCR beta sequences accurately predicted the HLA-A and HLA-B alleles for most subjects in the first cohort. In a later analysis, the rate of TCR association differed among HLA loci, with DRB1 alleles having the most associated TCRs and HLA-C alleles having the fewest. In a later analysis, HLA-associated TCR beta chains showed more clonal expansion and lower generation probabilities than non-associated chains that were equally common. Most TCR sequences were observed very rarely across donors, whereas some public TCRs were present in many individuals. A few of the identified cytomegalovirus-associated TCR beta chains were confirmed in vitro to be specific for cytomegalovirus antigens. In a later genetic analysis, fewer N-insertions in productive TCRs were reported among donors in an Asian-associated ancestry cluster than the roughly 700-donor mean. Because HLA typing was unavailable for some donors at each locus, only the typed subset was used in association tests. At a false discovery rate of 0.05, a later analysis linked under 20,000 TCR beta sequences to specific HLA alleles. Most CMV-associated TCR beta chains appeared to be HLA-restricted in a later analysis, and the HLA associations seemed to be driven largely by CMV exposure. Because the 87-base-pair reads could not distinguish some IMGT-functional V segments, including TRBV6-2 and TRBV6-3, those segments were excluded. Correlated functional status among segregating V segments might be attributable to linkage disequilibrium, but an unknown experimental factor could not be ruled out. A cluster of highly shared sequence variants was judged likely to be a technical artifact of the sequencing pipeline. According to the authors, the approach could potentially be generalized to other disease states and immunological phenotypes. CMV serostatus was the only immune exposure information available for the cohort. The study listed 150 to 200 TCR beta chains as associated with cytomegalovirus. In an earlier analysis of about 600 of the donors, most TCR beta V segments appeared in productive rearrangements about 87% or about 30% of the time, broadly matching IMGT annotations. V-gene and J-gene trimming of TCR beta chains was associated with a missense DCLRE1C variant in a later genetic analysis, and the association was replicated in an independent cohort. Assigning TCR associations to individual alleles was difficult when HLA alleles, especially DR and DQ, strongly co-occurred. The presence/absence analyses assumed that sequencing depth was roughly uniform across donors, and that assumption may not be true. This cohort had only TCR beta chains sequenced, and the lack of alpha or paired-chain data limited which features could be detected. The earlier analysis of about 600 of the donors excluded approximately 15 rarely observed V segments, including chromosome 9 orphons, because counts were too low. The classifier was reported to diagnose cytomegalovirus status with high specificity and sensitivity in both the original and validation cohorts. A later analysis reported that several top co-occurrence clusters appeared linked to parvovirus B19, influenza, CMV and Epstein-Barr virus.

The germline V gene (reference sequence) specifies LNHDA as CDR1 and SQIVND as CDR2. V is cut by 7 bases and J by 1 base, and the space between the germline ends is 5 bases. There are 13 amino acids in the CDR3, from cysteine to phenylalanine inclusive. CDR3 DNA is the only sequence kept; it has 39 bases, read in frame from the first base. The cohort was made up of about 610 healthy bone marrow donors. Cohort members were all nominally healthy when sampled, although unrecorded immune exposures were likely present. The donor was CMV seropositive and belonged to the group of about 290 seropositive cohort members. Each donor provided a peripheral blood sample, and peripheral blood mononuclear cells were used for TCR beta sequencing. Genomic DNA extraction from the blood cell samples was performed with the Qiagen DNeasy Blood Extraction Kit. About this clone itself: Its antigen specificity is not known. No base quality values were provided; no much bigger clone lies one nucleotide off.

The sample was PBMCs. Here the chain combines TRBV19 and TRBJ1-6; confidence is insufficient to name the D gene. The sequence derives from a woman aged 55-70 years in good health and CMV-seropositive. The DNA sequence is given as TGTGCCAGTACAGGTTCCTATAATTCACCCCTCCACTTT. Its protein product is CASTGSYNSPLHF. With the portions outside the CDR3 filled from the reference TRBV19 and TRBJ1-6 genes, the complete variable region becomes DGGITQSPKYLFRKEGQNVTLSCEQNLNHDAMYWYRQDPGQGLRLIYYSQIVNDFQKGDIAEGYSVSREKKESFPLTVTSAQKNPTAFYLCASTGSYNSPLHFGNGTRLTVT.